This T cell receptor beta chain was documented in a study of blood T cell repertoires in COVID-19. Turning to the study itself: Donors in the United States, Italy and Spain gave samples during acute or convalescent COVID-19. T cells, B-cell-depleted T cells, or PBMCs supplied cDNA or gDNA.

Original processing methods: Nucleated cell number was recorded as an estimate derived from reference gene primer amplification. Here immunoSEQ multiplex PCR was the method, and the copy in TCRdb shows in-frame clones only, minus some. From that table come the V and J calls and clone size; the DNA was used to work out D and trimming. This table has 150,000 to 200,000 clones, roughly 70% appearing once. The sequenced material came from peripheral blood. The source is an elderly woman with acute or convalescent COVID-19.

The CDR3 loop is CASSSGTSTDTQYF. The CDR3 bases are TGTGCCAGCAGCTCCGGGACTAGCACAGATACGCAGTATTTT. The chain has TRBV11-2 and TRBJ2-3; D may be TRBD2 (6 bases). The CDR3 loop spans 14 amino acids. CDR1 and CDR2 from the germline V gene are SGHAT and FQNNGV. Trimming cost V 4 bases and J 0 bases, with 8 bases left between them.